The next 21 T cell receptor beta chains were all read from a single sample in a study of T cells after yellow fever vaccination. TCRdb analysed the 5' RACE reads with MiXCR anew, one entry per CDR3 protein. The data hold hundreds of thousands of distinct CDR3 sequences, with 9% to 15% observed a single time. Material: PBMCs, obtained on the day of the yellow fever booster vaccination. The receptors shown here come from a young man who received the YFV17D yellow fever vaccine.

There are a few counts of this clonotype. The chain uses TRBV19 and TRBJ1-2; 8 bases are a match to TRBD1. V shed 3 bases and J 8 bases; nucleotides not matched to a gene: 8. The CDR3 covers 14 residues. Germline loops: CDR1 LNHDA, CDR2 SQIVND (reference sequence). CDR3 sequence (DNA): TGTGCCAGTAGTATGCTGGACAGGGCAGGAGGCTACACCTTC. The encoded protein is CASSMLDRAGGYTF.

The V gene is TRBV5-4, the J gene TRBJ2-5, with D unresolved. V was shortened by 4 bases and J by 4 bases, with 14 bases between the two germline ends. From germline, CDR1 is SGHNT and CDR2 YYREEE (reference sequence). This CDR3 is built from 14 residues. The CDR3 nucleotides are TGTGCCAGCAGCCCAGTAGAACAGATAGAGACCCAGTACTTC. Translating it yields CASSPVEQIETQYF.

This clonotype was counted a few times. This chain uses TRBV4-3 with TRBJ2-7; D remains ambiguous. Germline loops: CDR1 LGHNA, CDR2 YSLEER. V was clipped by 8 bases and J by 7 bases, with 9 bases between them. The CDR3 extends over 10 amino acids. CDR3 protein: CASGPEEQYF. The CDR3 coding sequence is TGCGCCAGCGGTCCGGAGGAGCAGTACTTC.

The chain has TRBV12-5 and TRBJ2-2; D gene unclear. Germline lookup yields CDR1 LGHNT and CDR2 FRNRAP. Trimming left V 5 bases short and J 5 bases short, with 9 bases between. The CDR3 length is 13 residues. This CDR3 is CASGTGLTGELFF. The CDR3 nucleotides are TGTGCTAGTGGTACCGGCTTAACCGGGGAGCTGTTTTTT.

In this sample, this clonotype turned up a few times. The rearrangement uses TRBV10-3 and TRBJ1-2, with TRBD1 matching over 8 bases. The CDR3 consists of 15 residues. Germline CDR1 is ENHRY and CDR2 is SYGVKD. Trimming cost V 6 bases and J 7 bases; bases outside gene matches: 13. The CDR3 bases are TGTGCCATCAGCCGAGAAACAGGGGGGATGGGTGGCTACACCTTC. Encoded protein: CAISRETGGMGGYTF.

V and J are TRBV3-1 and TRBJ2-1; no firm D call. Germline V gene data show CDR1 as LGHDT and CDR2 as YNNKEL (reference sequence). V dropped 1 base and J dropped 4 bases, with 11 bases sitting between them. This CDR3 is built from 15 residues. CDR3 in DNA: TGTGCCAGCAGCCAAGGCCCCCCTGGTTACAATGAGCAGTTCTTC. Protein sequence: CASSQGPPGYNEQFF.

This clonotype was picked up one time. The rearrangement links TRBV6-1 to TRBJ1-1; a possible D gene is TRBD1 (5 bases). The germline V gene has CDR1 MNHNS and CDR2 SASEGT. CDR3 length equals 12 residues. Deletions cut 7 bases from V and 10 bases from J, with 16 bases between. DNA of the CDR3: TGTGCCAGCAAATTCCGGGGGAGTGGAGCTTTCTTT. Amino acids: CASKFRGSGAFF.

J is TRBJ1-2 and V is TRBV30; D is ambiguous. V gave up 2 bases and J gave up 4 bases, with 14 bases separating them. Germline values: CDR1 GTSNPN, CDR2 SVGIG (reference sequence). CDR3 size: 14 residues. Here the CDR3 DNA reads TGTGCCTGGAGTTCGGACGCGAATGGCTATGGCTACACCTTC. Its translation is CAWSSDANGYGYTF. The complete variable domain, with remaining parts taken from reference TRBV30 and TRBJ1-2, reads SQTIHQWPATLVQPVGSPLSLECTVEGTSNPNLYWYRQAAGRGLQLLFYSVGIGQISSEVPQNLSASRPQDRQFILSSKKLLLSDSGFYLCAWSSDANGYGYTFGSGTRLTVV.

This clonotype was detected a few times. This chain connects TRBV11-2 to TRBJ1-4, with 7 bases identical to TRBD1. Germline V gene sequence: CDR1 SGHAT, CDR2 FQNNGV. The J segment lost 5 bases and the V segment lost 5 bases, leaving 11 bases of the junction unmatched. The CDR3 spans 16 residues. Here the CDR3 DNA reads TGTGCCAGCAGCAATATTGGGACAGAAAAAAATGAAAAACTGTTTTTT. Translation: CASSNIGTEKNEKLFF.

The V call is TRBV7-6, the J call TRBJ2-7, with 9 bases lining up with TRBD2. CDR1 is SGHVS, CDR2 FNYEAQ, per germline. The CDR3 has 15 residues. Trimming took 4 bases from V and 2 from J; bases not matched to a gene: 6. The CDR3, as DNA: TGTGCCAGCAGCTCCATAGCGGGAGCCACCTACGAGCAGTACTTC. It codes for CASSSIAGATYEQYF. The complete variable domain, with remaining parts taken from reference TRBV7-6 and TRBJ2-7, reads GAGVSQSPRYKVTKRGQDVALRCDPISGHVSLYWYRQALGQGPEFLTYFNYEAQQDKSGLPNDRFSAERPEGSISTLTIQRTEQRDSAMYRCASSSIAGATYEQYFGPGTRLTVT.

The CDR3 bases are TGTGCCAGCAATCAAGTTGGCGGGAGCTATTACAATGAGCAGTTCTTC. Residues: CASNQVGGSYYNEQFF. The rearrangement joins TRBV12-3 or TRBV12-4 to TRBJ2-1, with 7 bases identical to TRBD2. V shed 7 bases and J 4 bases; nucleotides not matched to a gene: 13. This CDR3 is built from 16 residues.

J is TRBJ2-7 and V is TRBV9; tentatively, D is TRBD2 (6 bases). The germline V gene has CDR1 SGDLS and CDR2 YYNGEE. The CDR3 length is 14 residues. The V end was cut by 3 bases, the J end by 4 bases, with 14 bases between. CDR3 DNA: TGTGCCAGCAGCGCCCTAGATGGAGGGTACGAGCAGTACTTC. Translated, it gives CASSALDGGYEQYF.

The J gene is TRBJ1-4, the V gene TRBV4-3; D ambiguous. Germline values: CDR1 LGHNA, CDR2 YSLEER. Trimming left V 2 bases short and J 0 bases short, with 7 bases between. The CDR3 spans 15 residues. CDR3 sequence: CASSQKDTTNEKLFF. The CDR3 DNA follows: TGCGCCAGCAGCCAAAAGGATACAACTAATGAAAAACTGTTTTTT.

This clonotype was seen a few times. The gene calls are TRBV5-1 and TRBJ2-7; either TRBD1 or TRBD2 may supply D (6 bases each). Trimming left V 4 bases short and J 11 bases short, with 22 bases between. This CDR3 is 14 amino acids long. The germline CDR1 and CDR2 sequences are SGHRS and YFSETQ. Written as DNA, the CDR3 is TGCGCCAGCAGCCCGGGACTTGAATCGGAGGGGGAGTACTTC. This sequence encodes CASSPGLESEGEYF.

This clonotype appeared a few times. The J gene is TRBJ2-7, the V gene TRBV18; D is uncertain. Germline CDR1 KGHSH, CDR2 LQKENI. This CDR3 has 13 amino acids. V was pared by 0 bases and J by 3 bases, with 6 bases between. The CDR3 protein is CASSPPYGYEQYF. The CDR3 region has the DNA TGTGCCAGCTCACCACCGTACGGCTACGAGCAGTACTTC.

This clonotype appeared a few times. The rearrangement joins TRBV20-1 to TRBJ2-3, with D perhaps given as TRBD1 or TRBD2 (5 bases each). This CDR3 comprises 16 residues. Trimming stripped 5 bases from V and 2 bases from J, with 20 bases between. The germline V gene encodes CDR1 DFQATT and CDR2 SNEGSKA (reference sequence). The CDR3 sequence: CSAPPGTKGNTDTQYF. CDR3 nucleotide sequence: TGCAGTGCTCCCCCCGGGACCAAAGGGAACACAGATACGCAGTATTTT.

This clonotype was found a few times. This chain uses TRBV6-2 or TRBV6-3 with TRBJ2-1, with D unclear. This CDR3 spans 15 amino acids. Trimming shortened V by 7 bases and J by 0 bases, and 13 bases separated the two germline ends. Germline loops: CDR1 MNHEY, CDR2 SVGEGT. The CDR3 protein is CASNLPRSSYNEQFF. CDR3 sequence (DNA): TGTGCCAGCAACCTACCACGATCCTCCTACAATGAGCAGTTCTTC.

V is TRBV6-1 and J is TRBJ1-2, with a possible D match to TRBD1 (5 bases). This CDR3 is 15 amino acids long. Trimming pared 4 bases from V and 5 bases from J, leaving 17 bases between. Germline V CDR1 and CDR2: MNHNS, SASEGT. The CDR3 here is CASSVGLGDDYGYTF. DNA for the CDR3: TGTGCCAGCAGTGTAGGGCTGGGGGATGATTATGGCTACACCTTC.

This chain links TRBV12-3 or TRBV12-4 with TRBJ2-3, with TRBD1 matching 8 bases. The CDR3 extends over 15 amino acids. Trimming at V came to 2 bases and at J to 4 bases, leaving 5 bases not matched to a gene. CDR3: CASSLRAGGSDTQYF. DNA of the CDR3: TGTGCCAGCAGTTTACGGGCAGGGGGCTCAGATACGCAGTATTTT.

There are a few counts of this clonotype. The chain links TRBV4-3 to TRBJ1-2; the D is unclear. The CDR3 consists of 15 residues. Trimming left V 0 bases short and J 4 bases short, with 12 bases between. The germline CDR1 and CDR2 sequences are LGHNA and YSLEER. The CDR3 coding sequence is TGCGCCAGCAGCCAAGACCCCGGCATAGGCTATGGCTACACCTTC. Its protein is CASSQDPGIGYGYTF.

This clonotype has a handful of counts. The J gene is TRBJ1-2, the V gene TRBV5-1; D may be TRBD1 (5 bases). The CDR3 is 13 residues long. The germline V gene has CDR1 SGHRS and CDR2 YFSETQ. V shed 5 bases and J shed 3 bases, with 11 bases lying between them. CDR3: CASRAGLDYGYTF. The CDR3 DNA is TGCGCCAGCAGGGCGGGACTTGACTATGGCTACACCTTC.